The 18 T cell receptor beta chains in this list originate from one sample, sequenced in a study of T-cell memory formation after mild COVID-19. TCRdb reprocessed the 5' RACE reads via MiXCR and lists one record per CDR3 protein. The sample consists of some 250,000 distinct CDR3 sequences, roughly 17% of them appearing once. Sequenced sample: PBMCs or a T cell subset sorted from them (not recorded which). These receptors all stem from a man younger than 30 who had mild COVID-19 (a few samples of this study predate the infection). Cell type and time point are not known.

The V call is TRBV2, the J call TRBJ2-3; maybe TRBD2 (5 bases). CDR3 length equals 13 residues. V was cut by 8 bases and J by 1 base, with 10 bases left in between. The germline gives CDR1 SNHLY, CDR2 FYNNEI. CDR3 amino acids: CASGKEGTDTQYF. Written as DNA, the CDR3 is TGTGCCAGCGGAAAGGAGGGCACAGATACGCAGTATTTT.

This clonotype was seen more than once but under ten times. The rearrangement uses TRBV20-1 and TRBJ2-2; no definite D call. The CDR3 has 13 residues. From germline, CDR1 is DFQATT and CDR2 SNEGSKA (reference sequence). CDR3: CSPSPLSTGELFF. CDR3 DNA: TGCAGCCCAAGCCCCCTGAGCACCGGGGAGCTGTTTTTT.

This clonotype was observed a few times. The chain joins TRBV21-1 to TRBJ2-1. TRBV21-1 is a known pseudogene. This CDR3 spans 15 amino acids. CDR3 nucleotides: TGTGCCAGACCCGTACAGCCTAGCTCCTACAATGAGCAGTTCTTC. This translates into CARPVQPSSYNEQFF.

The rearrangement joins TRBV7-8 to TRBJ2-1, with D perhaps given as TRBD1 or TRBD2 (5 bases each). CDR1 SGHVS and CDR2 FQNEAQ come from the germline V gene. Between the trimmed V and J ends, which lost 8 bases and 7 bases, there was a span of 9 bases. CDR3 length: 11 amino acids. The CDR3 bases are TGTGCCAGCTGGGACGGGAATGAGCAGTTCTTC. This gives the protein CASWDGNEQFF.

This clonotype has only a few counts. J is TRBJ1-3 and V is TRBV30; D is undetermined. Deletions cut 3 bases from V and 4 bases from J, with 16 bases between. CDR1 GTSNPN and CDR2 SVGIG come from the germline V gene (reference sequence). This CDR3 comprises 15 residues. The CDR3 loop reads CAWRPLLEYGNTIYF. The CDR3 DNA reads as TGTGCCTGGAGGCCTTTACTGGAATACGGAAACACCATATATTTT.

The chain uses TRBV7-9 and TRBJ2-2; 9 nucleotides line up with TRBD1. CDR1 is SEHNR and CDR2 is FQNEAQ in the germline V gene (reference sequence). The CDR3 has 16 residues. J was trimmed by 2 bases and V by 5 bases; bases with no gene match: 6. Here the CDR3 DNA reads TGTGCCAGCAGCGGTCACAGGGGGCCCAACACCGGGGAGCTGTTTTTT. Protein sequence: CASSGHRGPNTGELFF. The complete variable domain, with remaining parts taken from reference TRBV7-9 and TRBJ2-2, reads DTGVSQNPRHKITKRGQNVTFRCDPISEHNRLYWYRQTLGQGPEFLTYFQNEAQLEKSRLLSDRFSAERPKGSFSTLEIQRTEQGDSAMYLCASSGHRGPNTGELFFGEGSRLTVL.

The chain couples TRBV30 to TRBJ2-2; D not resolved. This CDR3 is built from 14 residues. Germline V CDR1 and CDR2: GTSNPN, SVGIG (reference sequence). Trimming took off 0 bases at V and 1 base at J, with 6 bases between the two ends. CDR3 in DNA: TGTGCCTGGAGTGTATTGGGGAACACCGGGGAGCTGTTTTTT. It translates to CAWSVLGNTGELFF.

This chain joins TRBV12-3 or TRBV12-4 and TRBJ1-2; 7 bases match TRBD1. This CDR3 region has 14 residues. V gave up 7 bases and J gave up 4 bases; unmatched junction bases: 9. The CDR3 coding sequence is TGTGCCAGCACCCCCCGGGCAGGGGGCTATGGCTACACCTTC. It encodes CASTPRAGGYGYTF.

The chain is built from TRBV13 and TRBJ1-4; 7 positions agree with TRBD1. The trim removed 5 bases at V and 7 bases at J, leaving 10 bases unmatched. The CDR3 totals 15 residues. Germline CDR1 is PRHDT and CDR2 is FYEKMQ (reference sequence). CDR3 sequence reads: CASSPQGEGGEKLFF. CDR3 coding DNA: TGTGCCAGCAGCCCCCAGGGGGAAGGGGGTGAAAAACTGTTTTTT.

This clonotype was recorded at least ten times. The chain is built from TRBV19 and TRBJ2-1, with 8 bases aligning to TRBD1. The CDR3 has 14 amino acids. Germline V gives CDR1 LNHDA, CDR2 SQIVND (reference sequence). V lost 5 bases, J lost 9 bases, and 9 bases stayed unmatched. CDR3 bases: TGTGCCAGTAGTTTTACCGGGACAGGCGGTGAGCAGTTCTTC. This encodes CASSFTGTGGEQFF.

This clonotype was counted only a few times. V and J are TRBV13 and TRBJ2-7, with TRBD1 matching 9 bases. J lost 7 bases, V lost 5 bases, and 12 bases had no gene match. The CDR3 consists of 15 residues. CDR1 PRHDT and CDR2 FYEKMQ come from the germline V gene (reference sequence). The CDR3 here is CASSEDRGYAWEQYF. CDR3 DNA sequence: TGTGCCAGCAGCGAGGACAGGGGTTATGCGTGGGAGCAGTACTTC.

J is TRBJ2-3 and V is TRBV29-1, with a weak D call TRBD2 (5 bases). There are 12 residues in the CDR3. Per the germline V gene, CDR1 is SQVTM and CDR2 is ANQGSEA. V shed 7 bases and J shed 4 bases, with 12 bases lying between them. The CDR3 protein is CSAGGSADTQYF. The CDR3 DNA reads TGCAGCGCAGGAGGCAGCGCAGATACGCAGTATTTT.

This clonotype was recorded at least ten times. The chain combines TRBV7-2 with TRBJ2-5; 9 bases align to TRBD2. Trimming removed 6 bases from V and 2 bases from J; junction bases left unmatched: 4. Germline V gene data show CDR1 as SGHTA and CDR2 as FQGNSA. The CDR3 is 14 amino acids. The DNA of the CDR3 is TGTGCCAGCAGTTTCAGCGGGGGGCAAGAGACCCAGTACTTC. It yields the protein CASSFSGGQETQYF.

This clonotype has only a few counts. The chain employs TRBV7-9 and TRBJ2-1, with 8 bases identical to TRBD1. CDR1 is SEHNR, CDR2 FQNEAQ, per germline (reference sequence). CDR3 length: 14 residues. The junction had 9 bases not matched to a gene; V was cut back by 6 bases and J by 8 bases. CDR3: CASRGRTGLDEQFF. The CDR3 bases are TGTGCCAGCAGGGGGAGGACAGGGCTGGATGAGCAGTTCTTC.

This clonotype appeared a few times. This chain joins TRBV6-5 and TRBJ1-2; 9 nucleotides line up with TRBD1. V dropped 6 bases and J dropped 8; count of bases not matched to a gene: 10. Per germline, CDR1 MNHEY and CDR2 SVGAGI. This CDR3 comprises 14 residues. The CDR3 region has the DNA TGTGCCAGCAGCCCCTTAACAGGGGGCTCGGGCTACACCTTC. This translates into CASSPLTGGSGYTF.

This clonotype was counted a few times. The chain recombines TRBV7-8 with TRBJ2-7, with TRBD1 as a possible D gene (6 bases). V was shortened by 4 bases and J by 5 bases, with 12 bases between the two germline ends. Germline lookup yields CDR1 SGHVS and CDR2 FQNEAQ. The CDR3 runs 13 residues. CDR3 in DNA: TGTGCCAGCAGCTACCACAGGGTCGACGAGCAGTACTTC. This sequence encodes CASSYHRVDEQYF.

This clonotype showed up just a few times. The chain employs TRBV6-5 and TRBJ2-5; possibly TRBD1 for D (6 bases). Germline V CDR1 and CDR2: MNHEY, SVGAGI. The germline V and J ends were trimmed by 6 bases and 5 bases, with 19 bases remaining between them. This CDR3 comprises 15 residues. CDR3 residues: CASRPRTGLRETQYF. The CDR3 coding sequence is TGTGCCAGCAGGCCACGCACAGGGCTGAGGGAGACCCAGTACTTC.

The chain combines TRBV29-1 with TRBJ1-3; the match to TRBD1 covers 8 bases. CDR1 and CDR2 from the germline V gene are SQVTM and ANQGSEA. V was clipped by 4 bases and J by 2 bases; unmatched bases: 4. This CDR3 is 14 amino acids long. CDR3 sequence: CSVGTGGAGNTIYF. The CDR3 DNA is TGCAGCGTTGGAACAGGGGGTGCTGGAAACACCATATATTTT.